A few counts support the clone carrying this T cell receptor beta chain. Its specificity is unknown. Vbeta (60) and Jbeta (13) primers were used in the PCR. Original methodology: It was a later analysis that counted some 80 million unique TCR beta chains, of which approximately 11 million were shared. Clones were sequenced by immunoSEQ multiplex PCR, and TCRdb holds only the in-frame ones, with some missing. The V and J calls and clone size were taken over from that table, and D and trimming were inferred from the DNA. The data contain around 200,000 clones, around 77% of them seen just once; the ten biggest clones take up 1.5% to 2%. The data originate from a study of cytomegalovirus exposure and HLA in healthy donors. Across the study: Roughly 80 million unique TCRs from HLA-typed donors made up an early data release.

Study-wide results and caveats: It has been reported that TCR beta sequences accurately predicted the HLA-A and HLA-B alleles of most subjects. Later analysis identified about 18,000 TCR beta sequences associated with HLA alleles, using a false discovery rate threshold of 0.05.

CDR3 size: 16 residues. Germline CDR1 MNHNS, CDR2 SASEGT. Trimming left V 2 bases short and J 1 base short, with 14 bases between. This sequence originates from a young man in good health and CMV-seronegative. The chain combines TRBV6-1 with TRBJ1-1; no firm D call. The sequencing input was PBMCs. This CDR3 reads CASSEPGRRWNTEAFF. The CDR3 coding sequence is TGTGCCAGCAGTGAACCAGGTAGAAGGTGGAACACTGAAGCTTTCTTT.